The T cell receptor (beta chain) described here comes from a study of T-cell reconstitution after alpha-beta-depleted transplantation in children. On this clonotype itself: This could be a read error, since a much larger clone is one nucleotide away. Lacking the conserved final phenylalanine or tryptophan, this CDR3 likely reflects a read error.

Using unique molecular identifiers, the investigators prepared the TCRbeta library. In TCRdb, the PCR reads were re-called with MiXCR into one record per CDR3 protein. The data show a few hundred thousand distinct CDR3 sequences, with around 12% seen just once and 4.5% to 6% held by the top ten. The trim removed 3 bases at V and 5 bases at J, leaving 5 bases unmatched. Germline values: CDR1 MNHEY, CDR2 SMNVEV (reference sequence). The CDR3 sequence is 14 residues long. This sequence originates from a human donor who donated a stem cell graft to a child with combined immunodeficiency. The rearrangement joins TRBV27 to TRBJ2-7; TRBD1 matches at 9 bases. This specimen consisted of PBMCs from the stem cell graft donor, obtained from the stem cell graft. The CDR3 DNA sequence: TGTGCCAGCAGTTTGGGGACAGGGAGGAACGAGCAGTACCTC. Protein sequence: CASSLGTGRNEQYL.